In this sample, the clone carrying this T cell receptor beta chain turned up a few times. TCRbeta library construction was performed incorporating unique molecular identifiers. TCRdb fed the PCR reads into MiXCR, producing one record per CDR3 protein. The table records approximately 510,000 distinct CDR3 sequences, 15% to 20% of them present only once. These data originate in a study of T-cell reconstitution after alpha-beta-depleted transplantation in children. The CDR3 runs 15 residues. Trimming cost V 0 bases and J 4 bases, with 10 bases left between them. Germline V gives CDR1 SGHDN, CDR2 FVKESK. The material sequenced was PBMCs from the stem cell graft donor, taken from the stem cell graft. The sequence derives from a human donor who donated a stem cell graft to a child with acute lymphoblastic leukemia. This chain connects TRBV14 to TRBJ2-1; D might be TRBD2 (5 bases). CDR3 region: CASSQDRTGYNEQFF. CDR3 sequence (DNA): TGTGCCAGCAGCCAAGATCGGACGGGGTACAATGAGCAGTTCTTC.